The rows below give T cell receptor beta chains drawn from one sample of a study of regulatory T cells in long-lasting Graves disease. TCRdb independently ran MiXCR on the multiplex PCR reads; one entry per CDR3 protein. Of fewer than 650,000 distinct CDR3 sequences listed, around 15% were seen once; the top ten hold 18%. The same sample was also used in a study of T cells in Graves' hyperthyroidism and ophthalmopathy.

The sequenced sample was peripheral blood mononuclear cells (PBMCs), obtained at new diagnosis, from a patient treated with antithyroid drugs. Every receptor here comes from a woman in her twenties or thirties with Graves disease. The CDR3 runs from the conserved cysteine through the conserved F or W. The D gene is left open where the match is weak. Part of the rows lack a size; the others show once, few, many or a class for expanded clones.

D	size	J	V	DNA	CDR3
.	many	TRBJ1-1	TRBV28	TGTGCCAGCAGTTTCCGAAACTGGGCTTTCTTT	CASSFRNWAFF
.	few	TRBJ2-7	TRBV5-1	TGTGCCAGCAGCCGCGGTCCCGTGGCAGAGCAGTACTTC	CASSRGPVAEQYF
.	.	TRBJ1-6	TRBV5-1	TGCGCCAGCAGTCTCGGCGAGAACAATAATTCACCCCTCCACTTT	CASSLGENNNSPLHF
TRBD2	.	TRBJ2-2	TRBV7-2	TGTGCCAGCAGCTTAGTGGGTAGCGGGAGTATCACCGGGGAGCTGTTTTTT	CASSLVGSGSITGELFF
.	few	TRBJ1-3	TRBV3-1	TGTGCCAGCTCCGGTCCGTCGGGCGGAAACACCATATATTTT	CASSGPSGGNTIYF
.	many	TRBJ2-7	TRBV2	TGTGCCAGCAGTGAAGGGGTCAGTTACGAGCAGTACTTC	CASSEGVSYEQYF
.	many	TRBJ1-2	TRBV11-3	TGTGCCAGCAGCTACTCTGCACTGGGTGGGAGAATTAACTATGGCTACACCTTC	CASSYSALGGRINYGYTF
.	.	TRBJ1-3	TRBV9	TGTGCCAGCAGCTCGGGATCAGTCTCTGGAAACACCATATATTTT	CASSSGSVSGNTIYF
.	.	TRBJ2-7	TRBV11-2	TGTGCCAGCAGCTCCAGGACGGGCCTTAGCTCCTACGAGCAGTACTTC	CASSSRTGLSSYEQYF
.	.	TRBJ1-1	TRBV6-1	TGTGCCAGCAGTATATCGACAGGTTCGAACACTGAAGCTTTCTTT	CASSISTGSNTEAFF
.	.	TRBJ2-2	TRBV20-1	TGCAGTGCTCGACAGGCGAACACCGGGGAGCTGTTTTTT	CSARQANTGELFF
TRBD2	few	TRBJ2-3	TRBV5-1	TGCGCCAGCGCCACCGGACTAGCGGGAGTATGGGATACGCAGTATTTT	CASATGLAGVWDTQYF
TRBD2	.	TRBJ2-2	TRBV2	TGTGCCAGCAGTGAGAGGAGCGGGAGTGCGGCCGGGGAGCTGGTTTTT	CASSERSGSAAGELVF
.	few	TRBJ2-2	TRBV27	TGTGCCAGCAGTCGAGACCCTTGGTTGCTGTTTTTT	CASSRDPWLLFF
TRBD2	.	TRBJ2-2	TRBV28	TGTGCCAGCAGTCCTAGCGGGAGGGGGTTAACCGGGGAGCTGTTTTTT	CASSPSGRGLTGELFF
TRBD1	.	TRBJ1-2	TRBV6-1	TGTGCCAGCAGTGAAGCCATACAGGGGGTATACGGCTACACCTTC	CASSEAIQGVYGYTF
.	few	TRBJ1-2	TRBV24-1	TGTGCCACCAGTGATCGGGCCACTAACTATGGCTACACCTTC	CATSDRATNYGYTF
TRBD1	many	TRBJ2-7	TRBV5-1	TGCGCCAGCAGCCCGGACAGGGGAAACTACGAGCAGTACTTC	CASSPDRGNYEQYF
.	many	TRBJ1-6	TRBV11-2	TGTGCCAGCAGCTTAGACTACGCCAGGGGTCAGACACCCCTCCACTTT	CASSLDYARGQTPLHF
.	few	TRBJ2-7	TRBV4-1	TGCGCCAGCAGCCATGTCCTACGGCGTACGAGGGGAGACGAGCAGTACTTC	CASSHVLRRTRGDEQYF
.	.	TRBJ2-3	TRBV3-1	TGTGCCAGCAGCCGAACCAGGGATACGCAGTATTTT	CASSRTRDTQYF
.	.	TRBJ2-3	TRBV29-1	TGCAGCTCCCGGTTGGGGCCAGATACGCAGTATTTT	CSSRLGPDTQYF
.	.	TRBJ2-7	TRBV18	TGTGCCAGCTCACCCACTCCTCCCACAGGGAATAGCTACGAGCAGTACTTC	CASSPTPPTGNSYEQYF
TRBD1	.	TRBJ1-4	TRBV4-1	TGCGCCAGCAGCCAAGTACGAGGGACAGTCAATGAAAAACTGTTTTTT	CASSQVRGTVNEKLFF
.	few	TRBJ1-5	TRBV4-1	TGCGCCAGCAGCCGGCGCCGAGGACGGTCCAATCAGCCCCAGCATTTT	CASSRRRGRSNQPQHF
.	few	TRBJ2-1	TRBV30	TGTGCCTGGTCAGACTGGAGGGCGGGTCCCAATGAGCAGTTCTTC	CAWSDWRAGPNEQFF
.	many	TRBJ1-1	TRBV6-1	TGTGCCAGCAGTCGCGGGGGGGGGACTGAAGCTTTCTTT	CASSRGGGTEAFF
TRBD2	.	TRBJ2-1	TRBV12-3/TRBV12-4	TGTGCCAGCAGTTGGGGACTATCTCGGCCTGAGCAGTTCTTC	CASSWGLSRPEQFF
.	few	TRBJ2-2	TRBV7-3	TGTGCCAGCAGCTCCAAGACAGCCACCGGGGAGCTGTTTTTT	CASSSKTATGELFF
.	many	TRBJ1-1	TRBV7-6	TGTGCCAGCAGCTTATGGGTTGGGGGGGTTACTGAAGCTTTCTTT	CASSLWVGGVTEAFF
.	many	TRBJ2-7	TRBV29-1	TGCAGCGCCTTGACATCCTACGAGCAGTACTTC	CSALTSYEQYF
.	many	TRBJ2-5	TRBV28	TGTGCCAGCAGTTTATATGTAGAGACCCAGTACTTC	CASSLYVETQYF
TRBD1	many	TRBJ2-7	TRBV7-2	TGTGCCAGCAGCACTAAAGCCGGGACAGGGGGTTGGGAGCAGTACTTC	CASSTKAGTGGWEQYF
TRBD2	few	TRBJ2-5	TRBV12-3/TRBV12-4	TGTGCCAGCAACTTTGGGCGGGGGTTCCAAGAGACCCAGTACTTC	CASNFGRGFQETQYF
TRBD1	many	TRBJ2-7	TRBV24-1	TGTGCCACCAGTGACCCCCGGGACAGGGATCAGCAGTACTTC	CATSDPRDRDQQYF
.	many	TRBJ1-2	TRBV7-3	TGTGCCAGCAGCTTTTCCCTCCTCCCCGGGGGCTACACCTTC	CASSFSLLPGGYTF
.	few	TRBJ1-1	TRBV10-3	TGTGCCATCAGTGAACGGGGGGAAGCTTTCTTT	CAISERGEAFF
TRBD1	.	TRBJ2-3	TRBV12-3/TRBV12-4	TGTGCCAGCAGTTTGGGGGACAGGGGATCCACAGATACGCAGTATTTT	CASSLGDRGSTDTQYF
TRBD2	.	TRBJ2-1	TRBV29-1	TGCAGCGTCTCCTACCCCGGGACTAGCGGGAGGTATGAGCAGTTCTTC	CSVSYPGTSGRYEQFF
.	many	TRBJ2-3	TRBV11-3	TGTGCCAGCAGCGAGACTAGTATGGTCTCAGATACGCAGTATTTT	CASSETSMVSDTQYF
.	.	TRBJ1-1	TRBV7-2	TGTGCCAGCAGCAGGGACTATGCTGAAGCTTTCTTT	CASSRDYAEAFF
.	few	TRBJ2-3	TRBV6-1	TGTGCCAGCCAACCCATACGAAAAGATACGCAGTATTTT	CASQPIRKDTQYF
TRBD1	many	TRBJ2-7	TRBV28	TGTGCCAGCAGTTTACCCGGGACAGGCTTCTACGAGCAGTACTTC	CASSLPGTGFYEQYF
.	.	TRBJ2-7	TRBV20-1	TGCAGTGCTAGGGAAGGGACATTAACTTACGAGCAGTACTTC	CSAREGTLTYEQYF
TRBD2	few	TRBJ2-7	TRBV20-1	TGCAGTGCTAGTCTCCCTACTAGCGGGAGTTTCTACGAGCAGTACTTC	CSASLPTSGSFYEQYF
.	many	TRBJ1-5	TRBV11-2	TGTGCCAGCAGCTTGGGGGTACAAGGGGATCAGCCCCAGCATTTT	CASSLGVQGDQPQHF
TRBD2	many	TRBJ2-7	TRBV28	TGTGCCAGCAGTTGGGGCCCTGGGGAGGGCGACTACTTC	CASSWGPGEGDYF
TRBD2	many	TRBJ2-3	TRBV20-1	TGCAGTGCTAGATGGGGGGGTGCAGATACGCAGTATTTT	CSARWGGADTQYF
TRBD1	few	TRBJ1-1	TRBV28	TGTGCCAGCAGTTTCACAGGGGGAGGCGCTTTCTTT	CASSFTGGGAFF
.	few	TRBJ1-2	TRBV5-4	TGTGCCAGCAGCTTGTATGCGGGGCAACGTGGCTACACCTTC	CASSLYAGQRGYTF
.	.	TRBJ1-2	TRBV4-1	TGCGCCAGCAGCCAAGATAGCGGGGCAGGGCAGGGCTACACCTTC	CASSQDSGAGQGYTF
.	many	TRBJ1-1	TRBV28	TGTGCCAGCATAAGGGGGGGGGGTTTAACTGAAGCTTTCTTT	CASIRGGGLTEAFF
.	many	TRBJ2-6	TRBV28	TGTGCCAGCAGTCGGTCGACAGCCTCTGGGGCCAACGTCCTGACTTTC	CASSRSTASGANVLTF
TRBD1	few	TRBJ2-3	TRBV5-1	TGCGCCAGCAGCTTGAACAGGGGGACTTTCGGCACAGATACGCAGTATTTT	CASSLNRGTFGTDTQYF
.	.	TRBJ2-2	TRBV7-3	TGTGCCAGCAGCCCCCGTAAATCCGGGGAGCTGTTTTTT	CASSPRKSGELFF
TRBD2	.	TRBJ2-3	TRBV18	TGTGCCAGCTCACTCTTACTAGCGGGAGGAACAGATACGCAGTATTTT	CASSLLLAGGTDTQYF